This T cell receptor beta chain was documented in a study of T cell responses to AZD1222 COVID-19 vaccine. Germline V gives CDR1 MDHEN, CDR2 SYDVKM. The CDR3 contains 15 residues. Germline trimming cut 10 bases from V and 4 bases from J; bases unmatched to any gene: 13. The protocol was immunoSEQ multiplex PCR, while the TCRdb copy is restricted to in-frame clones and leaves out a portion. The table records around 140,000 clones, more than 85% of them present only once. The TCR originated in an adult in good health. The genes are TRBV28 and TRBJ2-1, with 7 nucleotides matching TRBD1. Source: peripheral blood, taken on day 0 of AZD1222 vaccination. CDR3 nucleotide sequence: TGTGCCACCGACAGGGCCGAAAATCTTTACAATGAGCAGTTCTTC. As protein: CATDRAENLYNEQFF.